One and the same sample provided the 25 T cell receptor beta chains below, sequenced in a study of T cells in localized non-small cell lung cancer. Some clones are missing from TCRdb's copy, which holds only in-frame ones; the method was immunoSEQ multiplex PCR. The sample holds about 74,000 clones, approximately 84% seen once. The sequences come from peripheral blood, collected before any cancer treatment. These receptors were collected from a female donor older than 55 with stage I lung adenocarcinoma.

The V call is TRBV7-8, the J call TRBJ2-5; 13 bases align to TRBD2. V was clipped by 5 bases and J by 1 base; unmatched bases: 7. The CDR3 consists of 17 residues. The V gene's germline CDR1 is SGHVS and CDR2 FQNEAQ. CDR3 sequence: CASSGAWTSGGQETQYF. In DNA, the CDR3 is TGTGCCAGCAGCGGGGCGTGGACTAGCGGGGGCCAAGAGACCCAGTACTTC.

This chain uses TRBV5-6 with TRBJ1-1, with D unclear. The V end lost 2 bases, the J end lost 2 bases, and 4 bases lay between the germline ends. CDR3 length equals 12 residues. CDR1 is SGHDT and CDR2 is YYEEEE in the germline V gene. The CDR3 DNA is TGTGCCAGCAGCTTCCAAAACACTGAAGCTTTCTTT. This codes for CASSFQNTEAFF.

The V and J genes are TRBV14 and TRBJ2-7; TRBD2 matches 11 bases. This CDR3 has 15 residues. Germline V gives CDR1 SGHDN, CDR2 FVKESK. V shed 3 bases and J 1 base; nucleotides not matched to a gene: 2. The CDR3 nucleotides read TGTGCCAGCAGCCATTGGACTAGCGGGTCCTACGAGCAGTACTTC. As protein: CASSHWTSGSYEQYF.

A note on this clone: Compared with germline, one end of the junction differs, possibly owing to a read error. The J gene is TRBJ2-1, the V gene TRBV27; 7 bases match TRBD2. Germline CDR1 reads MNHEY; CDR2 reads SMNVEV (reference sequence). This CDR3 comprises 19 residues. The CDR3 DNA follows: TGTGCCAGCAGGTTATGGGGGGGACGAACCTCAAATTTTTACAATGAGCAGTTCTTC. Amino acids: CASRLWGGRTSNFYNEQFF.

The chain joins TRBV19 to TRBJ1-1; D unclear. Per the germline V gene, CDR1 is LNHDA and CDR2 is SQIVND (reference sequence). CDR3 length: 13 amino acids. The V end lost 7 bases, the J end lost 4 bases, and 13 bases lay between the germline ends. In nucleotides, the CDR3 is TGTGCCAGTATTCGCATTGATAGCACTGAAGCTTTCTTT. Its translation: CASIRIDSTEAFF.

The J gene is TRBJ2-3, the V gene TRBV5-6; the D is unclear. V was cut by 0 bases and J by 13 bases, with 9 bases left in between. The CDR3 runs 11 residues. The V gene's germline CDR1 is SGHDT and CDR2 YYEEEE. CDR3 DNA: TGTGCCAGCAGCTTGGCGGACCGGGAGTATTTT. The encoded protein is CASSLADREYF.

The genes are TRBV6-5 and TRBJ2-1; 11 bases fit TRBD1. Germline CDR1 and CDR2: MNHEY and SVGAGI. CDR3 size: 13 residues. The V segment lost 7 bases and the J segment 9 bases; nucleotides outside the gene matches: 5. CDR3 sequence reads: CASTQGQGGEQFF. The CDR3 coding sequence is TGTGCCAGCACCCAGGGACAGGGGGGTGAGCAGTTCTTC.

The chain is built from TRBV5-1 and TRBJ2-3, with 8 bases identical to TRBD1. CDR3 length: 16 amino acids. CDR1 is SGHRS, CDR2 YFSETQ, per germline. V trimming: 4 bases; J trimming: 6 bases; junction bases outside the gene matches: 13. The CDR3 loop reads CASSQTGAPGMDTQYF. CDR3 nucleotides: TGCGCCAGCAGCCAGACAGGGGCTCCCGGGATGGATACGCAGTATTTT.

The chain is built from TRBV5-6 and TRBJ2-1; weak D call: TRBD2 (5 bases). V was cut by 2 bases and J by 7 bases, with 13 bases left in between. The CDR3 is made up of 14 amino acids. Germline CDR1 reads SGHDT; CDR2 reads YYEEEE. For the CDR3, the DNA is TGTGCCAGCAGCTTAGTAGCGAGGGAGAATGAGCAGTTCTTC. Amino acids: CASSLVARENEQFF.

This chain connects TRBV2 to TRBJ1-2; 12 bases fit TRBD1. CDR1 is SNHLY and CDR2 is FYNNEI in the germline V gene. Unmatched junction bases numbered 7, after V lost 5 bases and J lost 12 bases. This CDR3 comprises 13 residues. CDR3 DNA: TGTGCCAGCAGTCGGGACAGGGGGCCGGATCACACCTTC. Protein: CASSRDRGPDHTF.

The chain has TRBV2 and TRBJ1-2, with D possibly being TRBD1 (6 bases). V lost 2 bases and J lost 4, with 14 bases in between. The germline V gene has CDR1 SNHLY and CDR2 FYNNEI. The length of the CDR3 is 15 residues. CDR3: CASSEISRGPYGYTF. The CDR3 region has the DNA TGTGCCAGCAGTGAAATCAGCAGGGGCCCCTATGGCTACACCTTC.

This chain uses TRBV19 with TRBJ2-5; perhaps TRBD2 as D (6 bases). V was trimmed by 3 bases and J by 4 bases, leaving 15 bases between them. Germline CDR1 and CDR2: LNHDA and SQIVND (reference sequence). This CDR3 spans 15 amino acids. CDR3 sequence: CASSMPSLRGETQYF. CDR3 sequence (DNA): TGTGCCAGTAGTATGCCTAGCCTGCGGGGAGAGACCCAGTACTTC.

A remark on this clone: At the DNA level, this CDR3 is encoded by other sequences in the same sample as well. CDR3 sequence (DNA): TGTGCCAGCAGTGAGTTCGAGTGGACTGAAGCTTTCTTT. Translated: CASSEFEWTEAFF. This chain links TRBV25-1 with TRBJ1-1; D not certain. Per germline, CDR1 MGHDK and CDR2 SYGVNS. V gave up 3 bases and J gave up 5 bases, with 10 bases separating them. CDR3 length equals 13 residues.

This chain uses TRBV18 with TRBJ2-5, with D maybe TRBD1 (6 bases). Matching the DNA end better, TRBJ2-7 makes the J call doubtful. Looked up from germline, CDR1 is KGHSH and CDR2 is LQKENI. The CDR3 is 16 residues long. CDR3 in amino acids: CASSPRGIGGMHEQYF. The CDR3 bases are TGTGCCAGCTCACCCCGGGGCATTGGGGGCATGCACGAGCAGTACTTC.

The chain combines TRBV12-5 with TRBJ1-1; a weak D match, TRBD1 (6 bases). CDR1 and CDR2 (germline): LGHNT, FRNRAP. Trimming shortened V by 0 bases and J by 4 bases, and 24 bases separated the two germline ends. The CDR3 runs 19 residues. CDR3 in amino acids: CASGLVQIWGGLGSTEAFF. The CDR3 DNA reads TGTGCTAGTGGTTTGGTTCAAATCTGGGGGGGGCTAGGTAGCACTGAAGCTTTCTTT.

This chain links TRBV6-1 with TRBJ2-2; no reliable D call. The CDR3 spans 12 residues. Deletions cut 6 bases from V and 7 bases from J, with 9 bases between. CDR1 is MNHNS, CDR2 SASEGT, per germline. In DNA form, the CDR3 reads TGTGCCAGCAGGTTTTCAGTCGGGGAGCTGTTTTTT. Translation gives CASRFSVGELFF.

In this sample, this clone turned up once. This rearrangement joins TRBV19 to TRBJ2-7; possibly TRBD1 for D (6 bases). The CDR3 has 14 amino acids. V gave up 7 bases and J gave up 3 bases, with 16 bases separating them. CDR1 and CDR2 from the germline V gene are LNHDA and SQIVND (reference sequence). The CDR3 DNA reads TGTGCCAGTAATCCCGGACAGTACAACTACGAGCAGTACTTC. Translation: CASNPGQYNYEQYF.

Written as DNA, the CDR3 is TGTGCCAGCAGCCGGCCGGGACTAGCTTTTTCGGGTGAGCAGTTCTTC. Encoded protein: CASSRPGLAFSGEQFF. J is TRBJ2-1 and V is TRBV7-9; 9 bases fit TRBD2. The CDR3 is 16 residues long. The germline gives CDR1 SEHNR, CDR2 FQNEAQ (reference sequence). J was trimmed by 9 bases and V by 5 bases; bases with no gene match: 14.

The rearrangement links TRBV28 to TRBJ2-7; a weak D match, TRBD1 (6 bases). Germline V gene lookup returns CDR1 MDHEN and CDR2 SYDVKM. This CDR3 has 12 amino acids. Trimming cost V 5 bases and J 4 bases, with 9 bases left between them. The CDR3 sequence: CASSTRGYEQYF. The CDR3 coding sequence is TGTGCCAGCAGTACCAGGGGATACGAGCAGTACTTC.

The chain uses TRBV19 and TRBJ1-1; D is unclear. The CDR3 runs to 13 residues. Germline V gene data show CDR1 as LNHDA and CDR2 as SQIVND (reference sequence). Trimming took 4 bases from V and 5 from J, leaving 11 bases between them. CDR3 sequence (DNA): TGTGCCAGTAGTACCTCATCCGCGACTGAAGCTTTCTTT. Residues: CASSTSSATEAFF.

This clone came up once. V and J are TRBV7-8 and TRBJ1-1; 8 nucleotides align to TRBD1. CDR1 and CDR2 (germline): SGHVS, FQNEAQ. This CDR3 spans 15 amino acids. Trimming at V came to 6 bases and at J to 1 base, leaving 7 bases not matched to a gene. Written as DNA, the CDR3 is TGTGCCAGCAGGCGAGGACAGGGCGGGAACACTGAAGCTTTCTTT. Encoded protein: CASRRGQGGNTEAFF.

In its sample, this clone ranks as large. The chain carries TRBV5-6 and TRBJ2-7, with 12 bases matching TRBD2. The J segment lost 2 bases and the V segment lost 4 bases, leaving 13 bases of the junction unmatched. This CDR3 has 18 residues. CDR1 is SGHDT, CDR2 YYEEEE, per germline. CDR3 amino acids: CASSLIITASGGAYEQYF. DNA for the CDR3: TGTGCCAGCAGCCTCATTATTACGGCTAGCGGGGGGGCCTACGAGCAGTACTTC. The full variable domain, rest sourced from reference TRBV5-6 and TRBJ2-7, is DAGVTQSPTHLIKTRGQQVTLRCSPKSGHDTVSWYQQALGQGPQFIFQYYEEEERQRGNFPDRFSGHQFPNYSSELNVNALLLGDSALYLCASSLIITASGGAYEQYFGPGTRLTVT.

This clone was detected once. The chain carries TRBV5-1 and TRBJ2-3, with 14 nucleotides matching TRBD2. CDR1 is SGHRS, CDR2 YFSETQ, per germline. V was pared by 4 bases and J by 0 bases, with 7 bases of the junction left unmatched. The CDR3 extends over 18 amino acids. The CDR3 loop reads CASSRGTSGSPSTDTQYF. CDR3 bases: TGCGCCAGCAGCCGAGGGACTAGCGGGAGTCCTAGCACAGATACGCAGTATTTT.

CDR3 sequence (DNA): TGTGCCAGCAGCTCCGCCCACAGGGAAACCGGGGAGCTGTTTTTT. Translation gives CASSSAHRETGELFF. The chain uses TRBV5-6 and TRBJ2-2; possible D gene TRBD1, 6 bases. CDR3 length equals 15 residues. Germline V gives CDR1 SGHDT, CDR2 YYEEEE. V was clipped by 3 bases and J by 5 bases, with 14 bases between them.

This chain links TRBV7-2 with TRBJ1-2; D call uncertain. Between the trimmed V and J ends, which lost 4 bases and 1 base, there was a span of 10 bases. The CDR3 spans 14 residues. The germline CDR1 and CDR2 sequences are SGHTA and FQGNSA. DNA for the CDR3: TGTGCCAGCAGCTCGCGACTTGTTAACTATGGCTACACCTTC. Its translation: CASSSRLVNYGYTF.